Presented here are 20 T cell receptor beta chains from one specimen sequenced in a study of CD8 T cells in ankylosing spondylitis. In TCRdb, the 5' RACE reads were re-called with MiXCR into one record per CDR3 protein. Of 180,000 or so distinct CDR3 sequences in the sample, under 14% were seen once. Sequencing was carried out using blood, either unsorted or a sorted T cell fraction (not recorded which). Receptors originate from a male donor with ankylosing spondylitis or in good health (not recorded which).

This clonotype was seen only a few times. This clone may be a read error of a much larger clone one base away. V and J are TRBV5-1 and TRBJ2-2; D unclear. The germline CDR1 and CDR2 sequences are SGHRS and YFSETQ. The CDR3 contains 14 residues. Trimming stripped 4 bases from V and 6 bases from J, with 13 bases between. The CDR3 bases are TGCGCCAGCAGCCCTAAGGTGCGCCCCGGGGAGCTGTTTTTT. This translates into CASSPKVRPGELFF.

This clonotype was detected many times. The CDR3, as DNA: TGTGCCATCAGTGCCCGGACAGGGGGCACAGATACGCAGTATTTT. Its protein is CAISARTGGTDTQYF. The rearrangement links TRBV10-3 to TRBJ2-3; 9 bases are a match to TRBD1. The V segment lost 4 bases and the J segment 1 base; nucleotides outside the gene matches: 3. Germline CDR1 reads ENHRY; CDR2 reads SYGVKD. The CDR3 totals 15 residues.

As for this clonotype: The junction shows a germline mismatch at one end, possibly a read error. The chain is built from TRBV30 and TRBJ2-7, with D possibly TRBD2 on 5 matching bases. The CDR3 spans 13 residues. Germline V CDR1 and CDR2: GTSNPN, SVGIG (reference sequence). CDR3 DNA: TGTGCCTGGAGTGCGGGGTCGGGCTACGGGCAGTACTTC. It encodes CAWSAGSGYGQYF.

This clonotype was observed a few times. The chain combines TRBV10-3 with TRBJ2-5; D perhaps matches TRBD2 (6 bases). V lost 7 bases to trimming and J lost 2 bases, with 11 bases between them. The germline V gene encodes CDR1 ENHRY and CDR2 SYGVKD. The CDR3 covers 13 residues. The chain's CDR3 is CAINLAPQETQYF. Here the CDR3 DNA reads TGTGCCATCAATCTAGCGCCTCAAGAGACCCAGTACTTC.

This chain links TRBV27 with TRBJ2-1; TRBD1 agrees at 7 bases. The germline V gene has CDR1 MNHEY and CDR2 SMNVEV (reference sequence). J gave up 8 bases and V 5 bases, and 9 bases lay outside the gene matches. CDR3 length: 14 amino acids. The CDR3 protein is CASSPDRTLHEQFF. DNA of the CDR3: TGTGCCAGCAGTCCGGACAGGACCCTCCATGAGCAGTTCTTC.

The sample holds many counts of this clonotype. This chain joins TRBV28 and TRBJ2-5; 7 positions match TRBD1. Germline V gene data show CDR1 as MDHEN and CDR2 as SYDVKM. V trimming: 6 bases; J trimming: 6 bases; junction bases outside the gene matches: 19. The CDR3 length is 17 residues. For the CDR3, the DNA is TGTGCCAGCAGACAAACGCCCCGGGACAGCGTCGGAAAGACCCAGTACTTC. The encoded protein is CASRQTPRDSVGKTQYF.

This chain connects TRBV5-6 to TRBJ2-1; D possibly corresponds to TRBD2 (6 bases). The V end lost 4 bases, the J end lost 7 bases, and 15 bases lay between the germline ends. CDR1 is SGHDT and CDR2 is YYEEEE in the germline V gene. This CDR3 contains 14 residues. The CDR3 sequence: CASSDGTHTNEQFF. CDR3 sequence (DNA): TGTGCCAGCAGCGACGGGACTCACACTAATGAGCAGTTCTTC.

This clonotype was detected many times. The J gene is TRBJ2-3, the V gene TRBV25-1, with 7 bases lining up with TRBD1. V shed 5 bases and J 5 bases; nucleotides not matched to a gene: 4. Germline CDR1 reads MGHDK; CDR2 reads SYGVNS. CDR3 length: 13 residues. The CDR3 coding sequence is TGTGCCAGCAGTAGACAGGGCATAGATACGCAGTATTTT. Encoded protein: CASSRQGIDTQYF. Looking up the rest from reference TRBV25-1 and TRBJ2-3 gives the full variable domain: EADIYQTPRYLVIGTGKKITLECSQTMGHDKMYWYQQDPGMELHLIHYSYGVNSTEKGDLSSESTVSRIRTEHFPLTLESARPSHTSQYLCASSRQGIDTQYFGPGTRLTVL.

This clonotype has a count of ten or more. The gene calls are TRBV5-1 and TRBJ1-6, with a tentative D call TRBD1 (5 bases). This CDR3 spans 15 amino acids. Germline V CDR1 and CDR2: SGHRS, YFSETQ. V lost 0 bases and J 7 bases, leaving 11 bases between the germline ends. The CDR3 coding sequence is TGCGCCAGCAGCTTGGATTGGGGGGAGAATTCACCCCTCCACTTT. Translating gives CASSLDWGENSPLHF. Variable domain in full (rest from reference TRBV5-1 and TRBJ1-6): KAGVTQTPRYLIKTRGQQVTLSCSPISGHRSVSWYQQTPGQGLQFLFEYFSETQRNKGNFPGRFSGRQFSNSRSEMNVSTLELGDSALYLCASSLDWGENSPLHFGNGTRLTVT.

The table lists this clonotype with many counts. The rearrangement joins TRBV4-3 to TRBJ1-2, with D possibly TRBD1 on 5 matching bases. The V end lost 0 bases, the J end lost 8 bases, and 10 bases lay between the germline ends. Germline loops: CDR1 LGHNA, CDR2 YSLEER. CDR3 size: 13 residues. The CDR3 DNA sequence: TGCGCCAGCAGCCAAGAGGGGGGGGACGGCTACACCTTC. Translated, it gives CASSQEGGDGYTF.

This clonotype occurred many times. The chain recombines TRBV29-1 with TRBJ2-7; the match to TRBD1 covers 9 bases. In germline, CDR1 is SQVTM, CDR2 ANQGSEA. This CDR3 region has 13 residues. V was clipped by 7 bases and J by 5 bases; unmatched bases: 9. The CDR3 loop reads CSAGQGTPNEQYF. The CDR3 nucleotides are TGCAGCGCGGGACAGGGAACCCCCAACGAGCAGTACTTC.

The rearrangement links TRBV28 to TRBJ2-7; weak D call: TRBD2 (7 bases). The V end lost 2 bases, the J end lost 5 bases, and 10 bases lay between the germline ends. The CDR3 sequence is 13 residues long. CDR1 is MDHEN, CDR2 SYDVKM, per germline. CDR3 nucleotide sequence: TGTGCCAGCAGTTTAGGGGGGGGCGACGAGCAGTACTTC. Translated, it gives CASSLGGGDEQYF.

This clonotype was seen ten or more times. The chain combines TRBV12-5 with TRBJ1-3, with 9 bases that match TRBD1. V lost 5 bases, J lost 8 bases, and 7 bases stayed unmatched. Germline V lookup: CDR1 LGHNT, CDR2 FRNRAP. There are 14 residues in the CDR3. In nucleotides, the CDR3 is TGTGCTAGTGGTCTCGGACAGGGGTCGGACACCATATATTTT. Encoded protein: CASGLGQGSDTIYF.

The table lists this clonotype with many counts. J is TRBJ2-5 and V is TRBV5-1; the D gene is possibly TRBD1 (5 bases). The CDR3 spans 14 residues. V lost 4 bases to trimming and J lost 4 bases, with 14 bases between them. Germline V gene lookup returns CDR1 SGHRS and CDR2 YFSETQ. The DNA of the CDR3 is TGCGCCAGCAGCGACCGACAGCCCTCAGAGACCCAGTACTTC. Its protein product is CASSDRQPSETQYF.

This clonotype was recorded many times. The chain has TRBV28 and TRBJ2-5; D is unresolved. The CDR3 spans 13 residues. The germline V gene encodes CDR1 MDHEN and CDR2 SYDVKM. The V end lost 1 base, the J end lost 4 bases, and 7 bases lay between the germline ends. CDR3 DNA: TGTGCCAGCAGTTTATCGGTTGCAGAGACCCAGTACTTC. Translation: CASSLSVAETQYF.

At least ten counts were recorded for this clonotype. V is TRBV4-3 and J is TRBJ1-1, with D unresolved. The CDR3 contains 16 residues. In germline, CDR1 is LGHNA, CDR2 YSLEER. V was pared by 2 bases and J by 1 base, with 14 bases between. The CDR3 loop is CASSQNSGPSNTEAFF. The CDR3 DNA reads as TGCGCCAGCAGCCAAAATTCGGGCCCTTCGAACACTGAAGCTTTCTTT.

The rearrangement links TRBV7-9 to TRBJ2-3; 11 nucleotides line up with TRBD1. CDR1 and CDR2 (germline): SEHNR, FQNEAQ (reference sequence). The CDR3 extends over 15 amino acids. The V segment lost 5 bases and the J segment 3 bases; nucleotides outside the gene matches: 4. The CDR3 sequence: CASSNRDRGTDTQYF. CDR3 bases: TGTGCCAGCAGCAACCGGGACAGGGGGACAGATACGCAGTATTTT.

This clonotype was detected a few times. This sequence joins TRBV10-3 and TRBJ1-1; the match to TRBD1 covers 8 bases. This CDR3 is 15 amino acids long. With V trimmed by 1 base and J by 2 bases, 3 bases remained unmatched. Germline V lookup: CDR1 ENHRY, CDR2 SYGVKD. The CDR3 DNA reads TGTGCCATCAGTGAGTTGCCAGGGGGCAACACTGAAGCTTTCTTT. Translation: CAISELPGGNTEAFF.

The rearrangement links TRBV5-1 to TRBJ2-1; D is perhaps TRBD1 (5 bases). The ends were cut back, 0 bases at V and 5 bases at J, with 15 bases in the middle. The CDR3 covers 16 residues. The germline V gene encodes CDR1 SGHRS and CDR2 YFSETQ. Here the CDR3 DNA reads TGCGCCAGCAGCTTGGCGTATTGGACAACCAACAATGAGCAGTTCTTC. Translation gives CASSLAYWTTNNEQFF.

This clonotype has a handful of counts. The J gene is TRBJ1-1, the V gene TRBV6-6, with 7 nucleotides matching TRBD1. Germline assignment: CDR1 MNHNY and CDR2 SVGAGI (reference sequence). This CDR3 is built from 17 residues. Trimming at V came to 2 bases and at J to 0 bases, leaving 9 bases not matched to a gene. DNA for the CDR3: TGTGCCAGCAGTTACCCCCCACAGGGGTTGATGAACACTGAAGCTTTCTTT. Translating it yields CASSYPPQGLMNTEAFF.